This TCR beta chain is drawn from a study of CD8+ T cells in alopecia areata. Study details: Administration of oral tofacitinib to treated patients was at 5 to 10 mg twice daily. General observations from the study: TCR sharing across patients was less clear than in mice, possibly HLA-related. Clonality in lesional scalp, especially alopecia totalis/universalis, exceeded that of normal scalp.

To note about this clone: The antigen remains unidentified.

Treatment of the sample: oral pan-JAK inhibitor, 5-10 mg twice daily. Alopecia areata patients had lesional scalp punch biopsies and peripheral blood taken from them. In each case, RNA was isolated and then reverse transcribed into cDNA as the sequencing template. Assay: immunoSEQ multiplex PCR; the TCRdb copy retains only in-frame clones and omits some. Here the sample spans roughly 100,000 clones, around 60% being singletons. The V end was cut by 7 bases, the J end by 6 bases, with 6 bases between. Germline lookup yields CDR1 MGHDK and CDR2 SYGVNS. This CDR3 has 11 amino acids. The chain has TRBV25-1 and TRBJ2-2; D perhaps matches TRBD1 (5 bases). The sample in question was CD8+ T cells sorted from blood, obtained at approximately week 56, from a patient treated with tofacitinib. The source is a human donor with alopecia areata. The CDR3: CASTGSGELFF. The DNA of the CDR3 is TGTGCCAGCACAGGGTCCGGGGAGCTGTTTTTT.